This T cell receptor beta chain comes out of a study of spatial heterogeneity in lung cancer. Overall study results and limits: Expanded tumor TCRs that were ubiquitous appeared in blood more at resection than follow-up.

Germline CDR1 MNHEY, CDR2 SVGEGT. Trimming removed 5 bases from V and 7 bases from J, with 24 bases in between. This CDR3 contains 17 residues. TCRdb re-derived calls from the 5' RACE reads in MiXCR, one entry per CDR3 protein. The data hold around 92,000 distinct CDR3 sequences, with about 12% observed a single time. With respect to this clonotype: As yet, its antigen is unknown.

Indicated time point: sample taken at primary tumor resection. Whole RNA, which was extracted from tumor, nontumor lung tissue or frozen PBMC, was sequenced without any cell sorting. This chain links TRBV6-2 or TRBV6-3 with TRBJ2-1; either TRBD1 or TRBD2 may fit D (7 bases each). The material sequenced was PBMCs, taken at surgery. The TCR sequence derives from a male donor with early-stage non-small cell lung cancer. The CDR3 nucleotides are TGTGCCAGCAGTCGCTCAGGGGGAGCGGGAACTCGGAATGAGCAGTTCTTC. Translating it yields CASSRSGGAGTRNEQFF.